One and the same sample provided the 11 T cell receptor beta chains below, sequenced in a study of shared clonotypes between healthy human individuals (dated by TCRdb to the early 2020s). Library generation was performed with the immunoSEQ multiplex PCR assay. Entries here come from immuneACCESS through TCRdb and include only in-frame sequences with V and J called. Some clones fail to appear in such tables; in the studies checked, an unresolved V gene covers under half of the shortfall, and the cause of the remainder is unknown. The sample records hundreds of thousands of clones, under 80% of which are singletons. 1.7% of the sample is taken by the ten largest. The sequencing input was memory CD4+ T cells sorted from blood. This sample's cell subset or site label indicates: CD45RA-negative fraction. These receptors came from a woman aged 30 to 39 in good health.

This clone was observed many times. The V and J genes are TRBV19 and TRBJ2-2, with D perhaps matching TRBD1 (5 bases). Trimming removed 5 bases from V and 4 bases from J, with 14 bases in between. Per germline, CDR1 LNHDA and CDR2 SQIVND (reference sequence). The CDR3 runs to 15 residues. The CDR3 is CASSQGVGVTGELFF. In DNA form, the CDR3 reads TGTGCCAGTAGTCAAGGGGTCGGCGTCACCGGGGAGCTGTTTTTT.

The chain employs TRBV2 and TRBJ1-2; D unresolved. Trimming pared 7 bases from V and 4 bases from J, leaving 13 bases between. The CDR3 consists of 13 residues. Germline V gene data show CDR1 as SNHLY and CDR2 as FYNNEI. CDR3 sequence reads: CASTPGSSYGYTF. In nucleotides, the CDR3 is TGTGCCAGCACCCCTGGCAGTAGCTATGGCTACACCTTC.

This clone was seen just once. The chain uses TRBV7-5 and TRBJ1-2. TRBV7-5 is designated a pseudogene. There are 15 residues in the CDR3. The CDR3 spells CVRSTNRGGAYGYTF. CDR3 coding DNA: TGTGTCAGAAGCACAAATCGGGGGGGCGCCTATGGCTACACCTTC.

The rearrangement links TRBV6-4 to TRBJ2-3; possibly TRBD1 or TRBD2 for D (5 bases each). The CDR3 is 14 residues long. Trimming pared 2 bases from V and 3 bases from J, leaving 9 bases between. Per germline, CDR1 MRHNA and CDR2 SNTAGT. The CDR3 DNA reads as TGTGCCAGCAGTGACCCCGGGACGACAGATACGCAGTATTTT. Protein: CASSDPGTTDTQYF.

The rearrangement uses TRBV6-6 and TRBJ1-1, with unresolved D. V gave up 2 bases and J gave up 1 base, with 11 bases separating them. The CDR3 has 15 residues. Germline loops: CDR1 MNHNY, CDR2 SVGAGI (reference sequence). DNA for the CDR3: TGTGCCAGCAGTTACGATGGGCGGCAGAACACTGAAGCTTTCTTT. Translation gives CASSYDGRQNTEAFF.

The rearrangement uses TRBV5-6 and TRBJ2-3, with D hard to call. In germline, CDR1 is SGHDT, CDR2 YYEEEE. Trimming removed 0 bases from V and 4 bases from J, with 12 bases in between. CDR3 length: 15 amino acids. Written as DNA, the CDR3 is TGTGCCAGCAGCTTGGGACTCTTCCCCCCAGATACGCAGTATTTT. Its translation is CASSLGLFPPDTQYF.

The J gene is TRBJ2-1, the V gene TRBV5-1; no firm D call. Per germline, CDR1 SGHRS and CDR2 YFSETQ. V was pared by 3 bases and J by 1 base, with 11 bases between. This CDR3 is 15 amino acids long. DNA of the CDR3: TGCGCCAGCAGCTCCGCGGCTAATTCCTACAATGAGCAGTTCTTC. Its protein is CASSSAANSYNEQFF.

The chain employs TRBV27 and TRBJ1-1; 7 bases agree with TRBD1. CDR1 MNHEY and CDR2 SMNVEV come from the germline V gene (reference sequence). J was trimmed by 7 bases and V by 5 bases; bases with no gene match: 16. CDR3 length: 16 residues. The CDR3, as DNA: TGTGCCAGCAGTGACGGTGGACTCAGGGGGAGGGTTGAAGCTTTCTTT. This sequence encodes CASSDGGLRGRVEAFF.

The chain combines TRBV14 with TRBJ2-2; 8 bases are a match to TRBD1. The ends lost 3 bases at V and 7 bases at J; junction bases unmatched: 4. Per the germline V gene, CDR1 is SGHDN and CDR2 is FVKESK. The CDR3 has 14 amino acids. The CDR3 sequence is CASSQTGVDGELFF. The CDR3 bases are TGTGCCAGCAGCCAGACAGGGGTCGACGGGGAGCTGTTTTTT.

The chain carries TRBV2 and TRBJ1-5; D might be TRBD1 (6 bases). V was shortened by 4 bases and J by 7 bases, with 14 bases between the two germline ends. There are 14 residues in the CDR3. Per germline, CDR1 SNHLY and CDR2 FYNNEI. CDR3 sequence: CASSGQARDQPQHF. In nucleotides, the CDR3 is TGTGCCAGCAGTGGACAGGCCAGGGACCAGCCCCAGCATTTT. Combining the CDR3 with reference TRBV2 and TRBJ1-5 gives the whole variable domain EPEVTQTPSHQVTQMGQEVILRCVPISNHLYFYWYRQILGQKVEFLVSFYNNEISEKSEIFDDQFSVERPDGSNFTLKIRSTKLEDSAMYFCASSGQARDQPQHFGDGTRLSIL.

The J gene is TRBJ1-5, the V gene TRBV6-5, with 7 bases identical to TRBD1. V shed 5 bases, J shed 3 bases, and the junction held 4 bases outside the gene matches. The germline V gene encodes CDR1 MNHEY and CDR2 SVGAGI. CDR3 length: 14 amino acids. The DNA of the CDR3 is TGTGCCAGCAGTGTAACAGGGGTCAATCAGCCCCAGCATTTT. It codes for CASSVTGVNQPQHF.